Listed below are T cell receptor beta chains from one sample, sequenced in a study of radiotherapy plus CTLA-4 blockade in lung cancer. The table came from immunoSEQ multiplex PCR; TCRdb's copy has only in-frame clones and leaves some out. The sample contains some 51,000 clones, 65% to 85% of which appear only once. The source material was peripheral blood, sampled from a patient treated with radiotherapy plus ipilimumab. The source is a human donor with non-small cell lung cancer whose response to radiotherapy plus ipilimumab could not be evaluated. Both conserved end residues are part of each CDR3. A D gene is named only where the DNA matches it firmly. Rows may omit the clone size; those that give it use once, few, many or a size class.

V gene: TRBV29-1; J gene: TRBJ2-2; D gene: -; clone size: -; CDR3 DNA: TGCAGCGTTGAGGGCAGGACGAACACCGGGGAGCTGTTTTTT; CDR3 protein: CSVEGRTNTGELFF
V gene: TRBV28; J gene: TRBJ1-5; D gene: -; clone size: -; CDR3 DNA: TGTGCCAGCAGTTTAACGGGGAGCAATCAGCCCCAGCATTTT; CDR3 protein: CASSLTGSNQPQHF
V gene: TRBV19; J gene: TRBJ2-7; D gene: -; clone size: -; CDR3 DNA: TGTGCCAGTAGCCCCTCGGGGAGCTCCTACGAGCAGTACTTC; CDR3 protein: CASSPSGSSYEQYF
V gene: TRBV6-6; J gene: TRBJ2-7; D gene: -; clone size: -; CDR3 DNA: TGTGCCAGCAGTATCACAGGGTCATCCTACGAGCAGTACTTC; CDR3 protein: CASSITGSSYEQYF
V gene: TRBV30; J gene: TRBJ1-2; D gene: -; clone size: -; CDR3 DNA: TGTGCCTGGAGTGTACCCCCAGCTAACTATGGCTACACCTTC; CDR3 protein: CAWSVPPANYGYTF
V gene: TRBV7-9; J gene: TRBJ2-2; D gene: TRBD1; clone size: -; CDR3 DNA: TGTGCCAGCAGCTCTAGAGGACAGGGGGATACGGTAACCGGGGAGCTGTTTTTT; CDR3 protein: CASSSRGQGDTVTGELFF
V gene: TRBV2; J gene: TRBJ2-1; D gene: -; clone size: -; CDR3 DNA: TGTGCCAGCAGTGAAAGGGGCGGCTCCTACAATGAGCAGTTCTTC; CDR3 protein: CASSERGGSYNEQFF
V gene: TRBV11-2; J gene: TRBJ2-6; D gene: TRBD1; clone size: few; CDR3 DNA: TGTGCCAGCAGCTCACCGAAGGGGGACAGGGTCTTTGGGGCCAACGTCCTGACTTTC; CDR3 protein: CASSSPKGDRVFGANVLTF
V gene: TRBV30; J gene: TRBJ2-1; D gene: -; clone size: -; CDR3 DNA: TGTGCCCATCAGGAGGGTCACTACAATGAGCAGTTCTTC; CDR3 protein: CAHQEGHYNEQFF
V gene: TRBV19; J gene: TRBJ1-5; D gene: -; clone size: once; CDR3 DNA: TGTGCCAGTAGTATAGGGGGCTATAGCAATCAGCCCCAGCATTTT; CDR3 protein: CASSIGGYSNQPQHF
V gene: TRBV28; J gene: TRBJ1-1; D gene: TRBD1; clone size: -; CDR3 DNA: TGTGCCAGCAGTCTCAGACAGGGGAGGGGGGCCACTGAAGCTTTCTTT; CDR3 protein: CASSLRQGRGATEAFF
V gene: TRBV5-1; J gene: TRBJ2-3; D gene: -; clone size: once; CDR3 DNA: TGCGCCAGCAGCTTGGTGCTGGTGGACTCCACAGATACGCAGTATTTT; CDR3 protein: CASSLVLVDSTDTQYF
V gene: TRBV10-1; J gene: TRBJ2-3; D gene: TRBD2; clone size: few; CDR3 DNA: TGCGCCAGCGGTACTCGTGGGACTAGCGGGGGGGACTCAGATACGCAGTATTTT; CDR3 protein: CASGTRGTSGGDSDTQYF
V gene: TRBV7-6; J gene: TRBJ2-5; D gene: TRBD2; clone size: -; CDR3 DNA: TGTGCCAGCAGCTTATCCCCCCCGGCGGGAGCAGGAGAGACCCAGTACTTC; CDR3 protein: CASSLSPPAGAGETQYF
V gene: TRBV18; J gene: TRBJ2-7; D gene: -; clone size: -; CDR3 DNA: TGTGCCAGCTCACCAAGCGAAGGGGCCTCCTACGAGCAGTACTTC; CDR3 protein: CASSPSEGASYEQYF
V gene: TRBV7-6; J gene: TRBJ2-2; D gene: TRBD1; clone size: -; CDR3 DNA: TGTGCCAGCAGCTTGGGGGACAGAACCGGGGAGCTGTTTTTT; CDR3 protein: CASSLGDRTGELFF
V gene: TRBV28; J gene: TRBJ2-1; D gene: TRBD2; clone size: -; CDR3 DNA: TGTGCCAGCAGCCTCCGGACTAGCGGATTCTCCCCTGAGCAGTTCTTC; CDR3 protein: CASSLRTSGFSPEQFF
V gene: TRBV27; J gene: TRBJ2-7; D gene: -; clone size: -; CDR3 DNA: TGTGCCAGCAGTTTACAGGGGATTCCCTACGAGCAGTACTTC; CDR3 protein: CASSLQGIPYEQYF
V gene: TRBV7-8; J gene: TRBJ1-4; D gene: TRBD1; clone size: -; CDR3 DNA: TGTGCCAGCGGGGACAGGGTAGGAGAAAAACTGTTTTTT; CDR3 protein: CASGDRVGEKLFF
V gene: TRBV7-9; J gene: TRBJ2-7; D gene: TRBD2; clone size: -; CDR3 DNA: TGTGCCAGCAGCCCTCGGGAGGGACACTCGCGCTACGAGCAGTACTTC; CDR3 protein: CASSPREGHSRYEQYF
V gene: TRBV5-4; J gene: TRBJ2-7; D gene: -; clone size: -; CDR3 DNA: TGTGCCAGCAGCCCGCGACAGGATTACGAGCAGTACTTC; CDR3 protein: CASSPRQDYEQYF
V gene: TRBV5-1; J gene: TRBJ2-1; D gene: -; clone size: -; CDR3 DNA: TGCGCCAGCAGCTTAATTCCAGGGATGTACAATGAGCAGTTCTTC; CDR3 protein: CASSLIPGMYNEQFF
V gene: TRBV7-2; J gene: TRBJ2-3; D gene: TRBD1; clone size: once; CDR3 DNA: TGTGCCAGCAGCCCTGGGACAGGGAGGACAGATACGCAGTATTTT; CDR3 protein: CASSPGTGRTDTQYF
V gene: TRBV11-3; J gene: TRBJ1-1; D gene: -; clone size: -; CDR3 DNA: TGTGCCAGCAGCCCAGGCGGACAGTACACTGAAGCTTTCTTT; CDR3 protein: CASSPGGQYTEAFF
V gene: TRBV18; J gene: TRBJ2-7; D gene: TRBD1; clone size: -; CDR3 DNA: TGTGCCAGCTCACCCTTTTCGCTAAGGACAGGGTTGGACGAGCAGTACTTC; CDR3 protein: CASSPFSLRTGLDEQYF
V gene: TRBV4-1; J gene: TRBJ2-7; D gene: -; clone size: -; CDR3 DNA: TGCGCCAGCAGCCAAGATGGCGGGGTCTCCTACGAGCAGTACTTC; CDR3 protein: CASSQDGGVSYEQYF
V gene: TRBV9; J gene: TRBJ2-7; D gene: -; clone size: -; CDR3 DNA: TGTGCCAGCAGCGGGACAGTGGACTTCTACGAGCAGTACTTC; CDR3 protein: CASSGTVDFYEQYF
V gene: TRBV10-3; J gene: TRBJ1-5; D gene: TRBD1; clone size: -; CDR3 DNA: TGTGCCATCAGTGAGACAGGGGTTAACAATCAGCCCCAGCATTTT; CDR3 protein: CAISETGVNNQPQHF
V gene: TRBV15; J gene: TRBJ2-7; D gene: -; clone size: -; CDR3 DNA: TGTGCCACCAGCAGAGGCTGGCAAGACTACGAGCAGTACTTC; CDR3 protein: CATSRGWQDYEQYF
V gene: TRBV5-6; J gene: TRBJ2-3; D gene: TRBD1; clone size: -; CDR3 DNA: TGTGCCAGCAGCCCCCGTCGACAGGGAGCTACGCAGTATTTT; CDR3 protein: CASSPRRQGATQYF
V gene: TRBV9; J gene: TRBJ2-1; D gene: -; clone size: -; CDR3 DNA: TGTGCCAGCAGCCTCGACAGTGAGCAGTTCTTC; CDR3 protein: CASSLDSEQFF
V gene: TRBV27; J gene: TRBJ1-1; D gene: -; clone size: -; CDR3 DNA: TGTGCCAGCAGTGTACTACAGGGAACAGTTGAAGCTTTCTTT; CDR3 protein: CASSVLQGTVEAFF
V gene: TRBV27; J gene: TRBJ1-1; D gene: -; clone size: -; CDR3 DNA: TGTGCCAGCAGTTTCCACAGGGTGAACACTGAAGCTTTCTTT; CDR3 protein: CASSFHRVNTEAFF
V gene: TRBV2; J gene: TRBJ2-3; D gene: -; clone size: -; CDR3 DNA: TGTGCCAGCAGTGGGGGTATCGAGCGGAGCACAGATACGCAGTATTTT; CDR3 protein: CASSGGIERSTDTQYF
V gene: TRBV11-2; J gene: TRBJ2-7; D gene: TRBD2; clone size: -; CDR3 DNA: TGTGCCAGCAGCTTAAGGACTAGCGGGTCCCTTGCCTACGAGCAGTACTTC; CDR3 protein: CASSLRTSGSLAYEQYF
V gene: TRBV9; J gene: TRBJ2-7; D gene: -; clone size: -; CDR3 DNA: TGTGCCAGCAGCGGAGAGCCCGGGACTCCAGCCGCCTACGAGCAGTACTTC; CDR3 protein: CASSGEPGTPAAYEQYF
V gene: TRBV4-3; J gene: TRBJ2-2; D gene: -; clone size: once; CDR3 DNA: TGCGCCAGCAGCCAAGGGCCATCCACCGGGGAGCTGTTTTTT; CDR3 protein: CASSQGPSTGELFF
V gene: TRBV4-2; J gene: TRBJ1-2; D gene: -; clone size: -; CDR3 DNA: TGTGCCAGCAGCCCAAAGGGGGATCGGGACTATGGCTACACCTTC; CDR3 protein: CASSPKGDRDYGYTF
V gene: TRBV19; J gene: TRBJ2-4; D gene: TRBD2; clone size: -; CDR3 DNA: TGTGCCAGTAGTATGTTGGGACTAGCGGTCTTCAAAAACATTCAGTACTTC; CDR3 protein: CASSMLGLAVFKNIQYF
V gene: TRBV4-2; J gene: TRBJ2-1; D gene: TRBD2; clone size: -; CDR3 DNA: TGTGCCAGCAGCCAAGAGGTAGCGGGGGCTTACAATGAGCAGTTCTTC; CDR3 protein: CASSQEVAGAYNEQFF
V gene: TRBV28; J gene: TRBJ1-2; D gene: TRBD1; clone size: -; CDR3 DNA: TGTGCCACGACAGGGGAGGGAAACTATGGCTACACCTTC; CDR3 protein: CATTGEGNYGYTF
V gene: TRBV5-1; J gene: TRBJ2-3; D gene: -; clone size: -; CDR3 DNA: TGCGCCAGCAGCCAGGAGGTGGCAGATACGCAGTATTTT; CDR3 protein: CASSQEVADTQYF
V gene: TRBV7-2; J gene: TRBJ1-2; D gene: -; clone size: few; CDR3 DNA: TGTGCCAGCAGCTTACGAGGGGAGGCGGATGGCTACACCTTC; CDR3 protein: CASSLRGEADGYTF
V gene: TRBV9; J gene: TRBJ2-3; D gene: -; clone size: few; CDR3 DNA: TGTGCCAGCAGCGTAGTTGGCGGGGGCAGCGCAGATACGCAGTATTTT; CDR3 protein: CASSVVGGGSADTQYF
V gene: TRBV7-6; J gene: TRBJ1-1; D gene: -; clone size: -; CDR3 DNA: TGTGCCAGCAGCACTTACAGGGTAGGCGGGCCTGAAGCTTTCTTT; CDR3 protein: CASSTYRVGGPEAFF
V gene: TRBV5-6; J gene: TRBJ2-1; D gene: -; clone size: -; CDR3 DNA: TGTGCCAGCAGCTTGACAAGCTCCTACAATGAGCAGTTCTTC; CDR3 protein: CASSLTSSYNEQFF
V gene: TRBV28; J gene: TRBJ1-5; D gene: TRBD1; clone size: -; CDR3 DNA: TGTGCCAGCAGCCCCGGGGCAGGGGGAAATCAGCCCCAGCATTTT; CDR3 protein: CASSPGAGGNQPQHF
V gene: TRBV5-1; J gene: TRBJ1-1; D gene: TRBD1; clone size: few; CDR3 DNA: TGCGCCAGCAGCGAACAGGGGAGTGTAACTGAAGCTTTCTTT; CDR3 protein: CASSEQGSVTEAFF
V gene: TRBV6-1; J gene: TRBJ1-3; D gene: -; clone size: -; CDR3 DNA: TGTGCCAGCAGTGTATCGGGAAACACCATATATTTT; CDR3 protein: CASSVSGNTIYF
V gene: TRBV7-3; J gene: TRBJ2-1; D gene: TRBD2; clone size: once; CDR3 DNA: TGTGCCAGCTGCCCGGCCAGCGGGACGTACAATGAGCAGTTCTTC; CDR3 protein: CASCPASGTYNEQFF
V gene: TRBV5-1; J gene: TRBJ1-3; D gene: -; clone size: -; CDR3 DNA: TGCGCCAGCAGCGACGGGGGGGTGGCTGGAAACACCATATATTTT; CDR3 protein: CASSDGGVAGNTIYF
V gene: TRBV5-1; J gene: TRBJ2-7; D gene: -; clone size: -; CDR3 DNA: TGCGCCAGCAGCTTGAGAGGACAACCCTACGAGCAGTACTTC; CDR3 protein: CASSLRGQPYEQYF
V gene: TRBV30; J gene: TRBJ1-1; D gene: -; clone size: few; CDR3 DNA: TGTGCCTGGGGAAGGACACCTCGGTGGACTGAAGCTTTCTTT; CDR3 protein: CAWGRTPRWTEAFF
V gene: TRBV7-9; J gene: TRBJ1-5; D gene: TRBD1; clone size: -; CDR3 DNA: TGTGCCAGCAGCTTAGCGGACAGGGGGCTCAATCAGCCCCAGCATTTT; CDR3 protein: CASSLADRGLNQPQHF
V gene: TRBV6-5; J gene: TRBJ2-1; D gene: TRBD2; clone size: -; CDR3 DNA: TGTGCCAGCAGTCAGCGGGAGTCCTACAATGAGCAGTTCTTC; CDR3 protein: CASSQRESYNEQFF
V gene: TRBV13; J gene: TRBJ2-7; D gene: TRBD1; clone size: -; CDR3 DNA: TGTGCCAGCAGCCCACAGGGGTTCACCTACGAGCAGTACTTC; CDR3 protein: CASSPQGFTYEQYF
V gene: TRBV9; J gene: TRBJ2-7; D gene: TRBD2; clone size: -; CDR3 DNA: TGTGCCAGCAGCGTAGAGAAGCGGGAGGCCTACGAGCAGTACTTC; CDR3 protein: CASSVEKREAYEQYF
V gene: TRBV7-2; J gene: TRBJ2-1; D gene: TRBD2; clone size: -; CDR3 DNA: TGTGCCAGCAGCTTCCGACTAGCGGGGAGGAATGAGCAGTTCTTC; CDR3 protein: CASSFRLAGRNEQFF
V gene: TRBV11-2; J gene: TRBJ1-2; D gene: TRBD1; clone size: -; CDR3 DNA: TGTGCCAGCAGCTCGCCCCGACAGGGGTTAGGGTATGGCTACACCTTC; CDR3 protein: CASSSPRQGLGYGYTF
V gene: TRBV15; J gene: TRBJ2-1; D gene: TRBD1; clone size: -; CDR3 DNA: TGTGCCACCAGCAGAGATCGCGGGACAGGGAGTAATGAGCAGTTCTTC; CDR3 protein: CATSRDRGTGSNEQFF